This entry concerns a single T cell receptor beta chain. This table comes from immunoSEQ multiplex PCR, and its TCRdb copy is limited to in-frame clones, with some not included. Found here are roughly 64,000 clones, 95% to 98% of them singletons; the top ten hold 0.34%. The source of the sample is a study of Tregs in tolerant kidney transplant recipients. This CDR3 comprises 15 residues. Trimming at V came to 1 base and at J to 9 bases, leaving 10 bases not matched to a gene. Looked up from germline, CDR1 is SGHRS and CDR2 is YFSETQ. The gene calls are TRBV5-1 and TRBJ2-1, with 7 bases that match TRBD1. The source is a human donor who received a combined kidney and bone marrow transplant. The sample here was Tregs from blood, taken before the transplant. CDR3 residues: CASSLRDSRDSEQFF. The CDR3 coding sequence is TGCGCCAGCAGCTTGAGGGACAGCCGGGATAGTGAGCAGTTCTTC.